What follows are 3 T cell receptor beta chains derived from one specimen sequenced in a study of T-cell memory formation after mild COVID-19. TCRdb re-derived calls from the 5' RACE reads in MiXCR, one entry per CDR3 protein. The sample includes approximately 430,000 distinct CDR3 sequences, less than 25% of them seen just once. What was sequenced was PBMCs or a T cell subset sorted from them (not recorded which). Receptors were obtained from an adult woman who had mild COVID-19 (a few samples of this study predate the infection). Cell type and time point are not known.

This clonotype showed up just a few times. This sequence joins TRBV7-9 and TRBJ2-7; 8 positions agree with TRBD2. V gave up 8 bases and J gave up 5 bases; unmatched junction bases: 11. The CDR3 sequence is 14 residues long. Germline V gives CDR1 SEHNR, CDR2 FQNEAQ (reference sequence). The CDR3 DNA follows: TGTGCCAGCCCCTCGGGGGGGACTATGGACGAGCAGTACTTC. This translates into CASPSGGTMDEQYF.

V gene TRBV7-6 combines with J gene TRBJ2-5, with D perhaps being TRBD1 or TRBD2 (5 bases each). Deletions cut 5 bases from V and 4 bases from J, with 20 bases between. Germline V gene sequence: CDR1 SGHVS, CDR2 FNYEAQ. CDR3 length equals 16 residues. The CDR3 sequence is CASSLDPPTGRETQYF. CDR3 sequence (DNA): TGTGCCAGCAGCCTCGACCCCCCAACGGGGCGAGAGACCCAGTACTTC.

This clonotype was observed a few times. V is TRBV12-3 or TRBV12-4 and J is TRBJ1-1; unclear D gene. V lost 3 bases and J lost 2, with 10 bases in between. This CDR3 has 14 residues. The CDR3 is CASSFRGRNTEAFF. In nucleotides, the CDR3 is TGTGCCAGCAGTTTCCGAGGGCGAAACACTGAAGCTTTCTTT.